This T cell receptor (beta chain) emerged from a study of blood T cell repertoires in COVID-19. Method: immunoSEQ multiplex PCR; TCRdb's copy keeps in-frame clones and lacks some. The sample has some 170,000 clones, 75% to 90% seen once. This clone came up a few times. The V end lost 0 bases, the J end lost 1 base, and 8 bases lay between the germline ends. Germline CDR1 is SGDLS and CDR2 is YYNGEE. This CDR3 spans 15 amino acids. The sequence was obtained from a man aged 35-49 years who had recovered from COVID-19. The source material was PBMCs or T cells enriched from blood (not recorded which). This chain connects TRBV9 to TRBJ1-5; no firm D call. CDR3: CASSVGELSNQPQHF. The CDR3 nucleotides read TGTGCCAGCAGCGTAGGAGAGTTAAGCAATCAGCCCCAGCATTTT.